Given below is one T cell receptor (beta chain) in context. Profiling relied on immunoSEQ multiplex PCR, and the TCRdb table lists in-frame clones only, not all of them. The sample carries about 2.3 million clones, 80% to 95% recorded once. This specimen comes from a study of shared clonotypes between healthy human individuals. Germline assignment: CDR1 SGHTA and CDR2 FQGNSA. The V and J ends lost 1 base and 0 bases respectively, with 10 bases between them. The CDR3 is 16 amino acids. This receptor was obtained from a man younger than 35 in good health. Some clones in this sample may be carry-over from other donors' samples. Sequencing was done on a sample of naive CD4+ T cells from PBMCs. Subset in this sample: CD45RA+ positively selected. The genes are TRBV7-2 and TRBJ2-4; TRBD1 might be the D (5 bases). The CDR3: CASSLGGMRAKNIQYF. The CDR3 region has the DNA TGTGCCAGCAGCTTAGGGGGCATGAGAGCCAAAAACATTCAGTACTTC.